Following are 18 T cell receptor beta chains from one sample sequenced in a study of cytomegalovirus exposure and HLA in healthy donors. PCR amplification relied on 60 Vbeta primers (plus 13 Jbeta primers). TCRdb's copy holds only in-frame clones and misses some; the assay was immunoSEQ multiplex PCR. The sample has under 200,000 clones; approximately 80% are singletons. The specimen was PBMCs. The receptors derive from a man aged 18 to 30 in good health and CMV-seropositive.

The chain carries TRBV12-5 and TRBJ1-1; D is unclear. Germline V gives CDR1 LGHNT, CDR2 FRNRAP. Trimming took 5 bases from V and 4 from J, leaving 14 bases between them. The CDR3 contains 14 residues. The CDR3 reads CASGLYRGSTEAFF. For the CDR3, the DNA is TGTGCTAGTGGTCTTTACCGGGGAAGCACTGAAGCTTTCTTT. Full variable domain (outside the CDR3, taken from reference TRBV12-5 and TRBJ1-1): DARVTQTPRHKVTEMGQEVTMRCQPILGHNTVFWYRQTMMQGLELLAYFRNRAPLDDSGMPKDRFSAEMPDATLATLKIQPSEPRDSAVYFCASGLYRGSTEAFFGQGTRLTVV.

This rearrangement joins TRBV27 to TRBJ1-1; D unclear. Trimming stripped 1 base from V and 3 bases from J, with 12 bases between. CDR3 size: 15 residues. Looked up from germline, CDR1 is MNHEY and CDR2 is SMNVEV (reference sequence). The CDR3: CASSLFGGADTEAFF. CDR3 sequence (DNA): TGTGCCAGCAGTTTATTTGGAGGTGCGGACACTGAAGCTTTCTTT.

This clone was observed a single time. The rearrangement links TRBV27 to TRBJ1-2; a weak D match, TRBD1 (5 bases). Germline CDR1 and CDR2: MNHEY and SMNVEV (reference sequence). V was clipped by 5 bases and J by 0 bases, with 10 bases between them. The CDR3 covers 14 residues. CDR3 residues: CASSPQGTNYGYTF. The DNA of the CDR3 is TGTGCCAGCAGTCCGCAGGGTACTAACTATGGCTACACCTTC.

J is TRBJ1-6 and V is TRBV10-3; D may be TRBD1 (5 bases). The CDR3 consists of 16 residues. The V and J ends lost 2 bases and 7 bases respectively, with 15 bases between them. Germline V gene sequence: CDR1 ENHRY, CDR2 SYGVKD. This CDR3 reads CAISETGVSWNSPLHF. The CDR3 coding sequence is TGTGCCATCAGTGAGACAGGCGTCTCGTGGAATTCACCCCTCCACTTT.

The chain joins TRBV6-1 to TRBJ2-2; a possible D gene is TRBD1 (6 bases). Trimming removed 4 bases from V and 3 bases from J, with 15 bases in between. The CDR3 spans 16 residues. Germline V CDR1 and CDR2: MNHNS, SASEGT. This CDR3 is CASSVLGRGYTGELFF. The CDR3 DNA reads TGTGCCAGCAGTGTTTTGGGCAGGGGATACACCGGGGAGCTGTTTTTT.

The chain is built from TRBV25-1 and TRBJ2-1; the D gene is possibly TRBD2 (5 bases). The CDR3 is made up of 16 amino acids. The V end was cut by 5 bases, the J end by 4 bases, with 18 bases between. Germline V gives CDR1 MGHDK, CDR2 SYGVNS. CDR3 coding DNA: TGTGCCAGCAGTAAAACGGGATCCCCCGGGTACAATGAGCAGTTCTTC. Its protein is CASSKTGSPGYNEQFF.

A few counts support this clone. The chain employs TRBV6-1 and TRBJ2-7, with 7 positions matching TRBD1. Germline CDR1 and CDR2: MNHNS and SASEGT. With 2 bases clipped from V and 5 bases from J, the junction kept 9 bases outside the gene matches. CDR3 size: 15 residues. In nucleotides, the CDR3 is TGTGCCAGCAGTGAAAAGGTCGGGACAGTCCACGAGCAGTACTTC. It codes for CASSEKVGTVHEQYF.

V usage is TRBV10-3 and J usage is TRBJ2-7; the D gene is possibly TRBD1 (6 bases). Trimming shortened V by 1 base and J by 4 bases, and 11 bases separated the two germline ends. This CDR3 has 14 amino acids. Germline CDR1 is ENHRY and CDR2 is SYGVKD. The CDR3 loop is CAISELTGLYEQYF. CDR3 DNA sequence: TGTGCCATCAGTGAGTTAACAGGGCTTTACGAGCAGTACTTC.

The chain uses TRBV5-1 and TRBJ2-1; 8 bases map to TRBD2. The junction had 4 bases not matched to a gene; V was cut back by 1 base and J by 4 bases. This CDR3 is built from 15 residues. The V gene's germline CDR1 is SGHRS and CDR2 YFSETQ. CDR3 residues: CASSLLAGGYNEQFF. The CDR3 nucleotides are TGCGCCAGCAGCTTGTTGGCGGGAGGATACAATGAGCAGTTCTTC.

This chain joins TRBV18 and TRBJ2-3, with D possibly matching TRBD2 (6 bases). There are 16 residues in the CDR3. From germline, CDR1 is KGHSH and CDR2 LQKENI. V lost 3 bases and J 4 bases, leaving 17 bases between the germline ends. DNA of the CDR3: TGTGCCAGCTCACCTCTGACAGAGGGCGGGGCAGATACGCAGTATTTT. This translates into CASSPLTEGGADTQYF. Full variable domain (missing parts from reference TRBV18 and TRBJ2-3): NAGVMQNPRHLVRRRGQEARLRCSPMKGHSHVYWYRQLPEEGLKFMVYLQKENIIDESGMPKERFSAEFPKEGPSILRIQQVVRGDSAAYFCASSPLTEGGADTQYFGPGTRLTVL.

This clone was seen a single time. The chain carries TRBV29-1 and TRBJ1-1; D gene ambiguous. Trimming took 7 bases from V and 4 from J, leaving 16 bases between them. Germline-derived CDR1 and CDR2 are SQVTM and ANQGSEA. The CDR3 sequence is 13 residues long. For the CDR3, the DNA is TGCAGCGAAGGACTGAAAGGAGGCACTGAAGCTTTCTTT. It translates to CSEGLKGGTEAFF.

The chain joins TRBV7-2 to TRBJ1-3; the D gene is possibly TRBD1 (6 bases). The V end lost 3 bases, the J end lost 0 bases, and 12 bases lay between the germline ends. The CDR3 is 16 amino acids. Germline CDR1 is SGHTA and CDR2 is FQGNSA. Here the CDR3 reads CASSLGGGSSGNTIYF. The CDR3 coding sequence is TGTGCCAGCAGCTTGGGAGGGGGATCCTCTGGAAACACCATATATTTT.

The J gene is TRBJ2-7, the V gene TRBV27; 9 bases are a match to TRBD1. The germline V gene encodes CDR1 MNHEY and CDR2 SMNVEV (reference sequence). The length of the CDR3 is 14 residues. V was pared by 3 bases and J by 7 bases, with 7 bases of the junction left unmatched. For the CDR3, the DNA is TGTGCCAGCAGTTTCAAGGGACAGGGTCGTGAGCAGTACTTC. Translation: CASSFKGQGREQYF.

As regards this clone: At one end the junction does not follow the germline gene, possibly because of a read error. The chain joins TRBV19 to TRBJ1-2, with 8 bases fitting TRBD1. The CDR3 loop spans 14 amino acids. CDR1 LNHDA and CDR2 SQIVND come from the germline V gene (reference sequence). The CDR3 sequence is CASSRTGTGYVYTF. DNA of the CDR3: TGTGCCAGTAGTCGCACCGGGACAGGCTATGTCTACACCTTC.

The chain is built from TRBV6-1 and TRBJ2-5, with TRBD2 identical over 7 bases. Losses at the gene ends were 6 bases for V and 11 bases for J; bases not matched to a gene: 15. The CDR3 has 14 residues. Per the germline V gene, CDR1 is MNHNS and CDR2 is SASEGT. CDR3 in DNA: TGTGCCAGCAGGGTCGGCGGGAGCCGAGATGAGCAGTACTTC. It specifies CASRVGGSRDEQYF.

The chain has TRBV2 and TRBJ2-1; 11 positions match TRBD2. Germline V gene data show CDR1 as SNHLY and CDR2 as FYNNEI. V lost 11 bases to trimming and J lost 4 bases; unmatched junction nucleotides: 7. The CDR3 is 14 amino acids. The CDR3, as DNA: TGTGCCCGGGGACTAGCGGAAAGATACAATGAGCAGTTCTTC. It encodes CARGLAERYNEQFF.

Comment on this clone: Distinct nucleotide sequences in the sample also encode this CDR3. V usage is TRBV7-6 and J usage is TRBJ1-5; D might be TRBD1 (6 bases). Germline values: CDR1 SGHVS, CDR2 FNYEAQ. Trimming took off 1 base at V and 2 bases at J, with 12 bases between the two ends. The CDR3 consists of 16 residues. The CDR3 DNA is TGTGCCAGCAGCTTAGGAAGGGGGTTCGGCAATCAGCCCCAGCATTTT. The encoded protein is CASSLGRGFGNQPQHF.

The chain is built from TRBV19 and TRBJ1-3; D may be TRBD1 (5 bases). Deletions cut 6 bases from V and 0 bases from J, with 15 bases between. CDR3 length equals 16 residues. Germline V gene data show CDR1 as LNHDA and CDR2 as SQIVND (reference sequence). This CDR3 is CASRGGTPVSGNTIYF. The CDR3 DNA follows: TGTGCCAGTAGAGGCGGGACGCCGGTCTCTGGAAACACCATATATTTT.